The clone carrying this T cell receptor (beta chain) occurred a few times. This entry is derived from a study of blood T cell repertoires in COVID-19. Using immunoSEQ multiplex PCR, the repertoire was profiled, and TCRdb retains in-frame clones only, with some absent. The sample has about 330,000 clones, about 90% seen once. Individuals aged roughly 18 to 95 years were recruited from about two dozen US areas. Categorization into cohorts depended on clinical history that participants reported. The CDR3 covers 16 residues. Germline V gene data show CDR1 as SGHRS and CDR2 as YFSETQ. With V trimmed by 0 bases and J by 2 bases, 6 bases remained unmatched.

The source material was PBMCs or T cells enriched from blood (not recorded which). The chain recombines TRBV5-1 with TRBJ2-5, with 8 nucleotides matching TRBD1. The sequence derives from a woman aged 25-40 years who had recovered from COVID-19. CDR3 bases: TGCGCCAGCAGCTTGGGGGGACAGGCCTCGCAAGAGACCCAGTACTTC. Its translation: CASSLGGQASQETQYF.